These T cell receptor beta chains were read from a single sample in a study of Graves' ophthalmopathy and Graves' hyperthyroidism. TCRdb reprocessed the multiplex PCR reads with MiXCR, giving one entry per CDR3 protein. The profile shows about 740,000 distinct CDR3 sequences, approximately 40% of them singletons. Sequencing was performed on peripheral blood. The receptors come from an adult man with Graves' ophthalmopathy. The conserved cysteine and the conserved F or W are not part of the CDR3 here.

V	J	CDR3
TRBV29-1	TRBJ2-3	SVETSGTSTDTQY
TRBV5-4	TRBJ1-1	ASSQGQFSNTEAF
TRBV29-1	TRBJ2-3	SVKMGKSYGTDTQY
TRBV19	TRBJ2-5	ASSIVFGETQY
TRBV5-1	TRBJ1-2	ASSRREGNYGYT
TRBV7-2	TRBJ2-5	ASSSYPVSGKETQY
TRBV10-3	TRBJ1-2	ATEQGGYGYT
TRBV7-8	TRBJ1-1	ASSLVHTRPNTEAF
TRBV12-3/TRBV12-4	TRBJ1-1	ASSLGGRQNTEAF
TRBV20-1	TRBJ1-4	SARTGGSSTNEKLF
TRBV15	TRBJ1-5	ATSRSTGAGNQPQH
TRBV24-1	TRBJ1-2	ASSIRPSNYGYT
TRBV2	TRBJ1-5	ASSELGLGQPQH
TRBV6-2/TRBV6-3	TRBJ2-7	ASSPVTSAYEQY